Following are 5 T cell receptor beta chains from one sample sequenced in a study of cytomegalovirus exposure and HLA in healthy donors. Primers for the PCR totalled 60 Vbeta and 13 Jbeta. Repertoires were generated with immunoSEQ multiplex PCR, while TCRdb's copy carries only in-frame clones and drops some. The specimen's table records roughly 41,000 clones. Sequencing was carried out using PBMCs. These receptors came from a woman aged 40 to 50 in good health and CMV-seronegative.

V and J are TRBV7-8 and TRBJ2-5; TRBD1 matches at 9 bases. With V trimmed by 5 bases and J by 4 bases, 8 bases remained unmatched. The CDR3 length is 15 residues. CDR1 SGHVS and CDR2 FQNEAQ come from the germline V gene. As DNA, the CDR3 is TGTGCCAGCAGCCCTCGACAGGGGGGAACAGAGACCCAGTACTTC. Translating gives CASSPRQGGTETQYF.

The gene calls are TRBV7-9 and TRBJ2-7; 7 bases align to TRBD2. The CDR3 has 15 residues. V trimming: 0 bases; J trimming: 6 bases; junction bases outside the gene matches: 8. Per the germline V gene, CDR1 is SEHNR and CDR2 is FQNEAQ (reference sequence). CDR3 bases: TGTGCCAGCAGCTTAGCGCTGCCCGGGGGGAGCGAGCAGTACTTC. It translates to CASSLALPGGSEQYF.

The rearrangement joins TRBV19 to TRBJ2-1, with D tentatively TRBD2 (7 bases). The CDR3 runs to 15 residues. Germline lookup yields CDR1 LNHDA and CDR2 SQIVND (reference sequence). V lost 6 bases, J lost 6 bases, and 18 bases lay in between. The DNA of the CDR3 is TGTGCCAGTAGCACAAATCCAGGGGAGGGCAATGAGCAGTTCTTC. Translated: CASSTNPGEGNEQFF.

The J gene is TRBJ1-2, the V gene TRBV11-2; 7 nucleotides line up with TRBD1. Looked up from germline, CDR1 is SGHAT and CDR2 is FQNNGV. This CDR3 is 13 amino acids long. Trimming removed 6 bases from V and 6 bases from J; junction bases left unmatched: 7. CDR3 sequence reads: CASRPDRAHGYTF. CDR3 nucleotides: TGTGCCAGCAGGCCCGACAGGGCCCATGGCTACACCTTC.

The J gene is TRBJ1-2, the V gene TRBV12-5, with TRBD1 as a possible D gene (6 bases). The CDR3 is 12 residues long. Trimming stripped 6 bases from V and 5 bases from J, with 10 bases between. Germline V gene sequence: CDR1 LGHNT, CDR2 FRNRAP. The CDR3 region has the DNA TGTGCTAGTGGCCGAGGGGGTTATGGCTACACCTTC. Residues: CASGRGGYGYTF.